This is a list of T cell receptor beta chains from one sample in a study of blood T cell repertoires in COVID-19. TCRdb's table, derived via immunoSEQ multiplex PCR, lists solely in-frame clones and lacks some. The table records over 300,000 clones, roughly 85% of them present only once. Sequencing input: PBMCs or T cells enriched from blood (not recorded which). The receptors derive from a woman in her thirties who had recovered from COVID-19. Each CDR3 is given with its conserved first and last residue. The size of a clone is reported for some rows only, either as once, few or many, or as a class for expanded clones.

cdr3_aa clone_size j_call v_call cdr3_length
CASSFRGASTDTQYF . TRBJ2-3 TRBV6-5 15
CASSSQGDTEAFF . TRBJ1-1 TRBV5-1 13
CASSLRGQAPNTEAFF . TRBJ1-1 TRBV5-8 16
CASSQGQGYSPLHF . TRBJ1-6 TRBV14 14
CASSLAGRGAVNYGYTF . TRBJ1-2 TRBV7-9 17
CATSEPGQQNYGYTF . TRBJ1-2 TRBV24-1 15
CASSPGTAPLEGYTF . TRBJ1-2 TRBV18 15
CASSWTGLGSNQPQHF . TRBJ1-5 TRBV19 16
CASSPNPSAGGVQETQYF . TRBJ2-5 TRBV7-9 18
CASSLNQPAGQRTFSNQPQHF . TRBJ1-5 TRBV7-6 21
CASSELGPTEQYF . TRBJ2-7 TRBV6-1 13
CASSRTPGQGILAFF . TRBJ1-1 TRBV2 15
CAISESAGMDGYTF . TRBJ1-2 TRBV10-3 14
CASSIVPGKGIVPQHF . TRBJ1-5 TRBV19 16
CAWSVSGTGASTEAFF . TRBJ1-1 TRBV30 16
CASSLEGLVTGELFF . TRBJ2-2 TRBV5-5 15
CASSQLGQGYGYTF . TRBJ1-2 TRBV4-1 14
CASSRDRGDYNEQFF . TRBJ2-1 TRBV7-9 15
CAWAPGTAANYGYTF once TRBJ1-2 TRBV30 15
CASNLGQGDSPLHF . TRBJ1-6 TRBV7-6 14
CASSLGGGQGQYGYTF . TRBJ1-2 TRBV5-1 16
CASSPLDRGSSNQPQHF . TRBJ1-5 TRBV18 17
CAWSGTLAGELFF once TRBJ2-2 TRBV30 13
CASSESTGVGYTF . TRBJ1-2 TRBV10-1 13
CASSARGQGVYGYTF . TRBJ1-2 TRBV9 15
CASSYDSSGNTIYF . TRBJ1-3 TRBV6-5 14
CASSPILGREQYF . TRBJ2-7 TRBV27 13
CASSKTGTETFYGYTF . TRBJ1-2 TRBV9 16
CASSPTGLLEQYF . TRBJ2-7 TRBV7-9 13
CASSAGVGQVNTEAFF . TRBJ1-1 TRBV5-1 16
CASSGPGHQHTGELFF . TRBJ2-2 TRBV6-2/TRBV6-3 16
CASSSLRENTEAFF once TRBJ1-1 TRBV27 14
CASSPGTFNYGYTF . TRBJ1-2 TRBV11-2 14
CASSPPLGRSNYGYTF . TRBJ1-2 TRBV18 16
CAWSVTGTGGAEQYF . TRBJ2-7 TRBV30 15
CAWSARQGWANYGYTF . TRBJ1-2 TRBV30 16
CASSSIGQGGGYTF . TRBJ1-2 TRBV28 14
CASGLVAGGIRGYTF . TRBJ1-2 TRBV12-5 15
CASSNRLPFLAHQPQHF . TRBJ1-5 TRBV3-1/TRBV3-2 17
CASSLVASGGGEQFF . TRBJ2-1 TRBV7-6 15
CASSPATRRYEQYF . TRBJ2-7 TRBV5-6 14
CASSDSWTRAGELFF . TRBJ2-2 TRBV7-2 15
CASSLGRGINEKLFF once TRBJ1-4 TRBV7-2 15
CASSPGGLISWEQYF . TRBJ2-7 TRBV5-6 15
CASSQNRGTKNIQYF . TRBJ2-4 TRBV4-3 15
CASSLGTGTGSAFF once TRBJ1-1 TRBV7-2 14
CASSQARVTEAFF . TRBJ1-1 TRBV3-1/TRBV3-2 13
CASSQSPGTGRHEQFF few TRBJ2-1 TRBV4-3 16
CSVEGRMVNEQFF few TRBJ2-1 TRBV29-1 13
CASSYGTDSNQPQHF . TRBJ1-5 TRBV6-2/TRBV6-3 15
CASSFGEFGQPQHF . TRBJ1-5 TRBV5-1 14
CASSLQTGLDEAFF . TRBJ1-1 TRBV7-9 14
CASSQRPREEKLFF . TRBJ1-4 TRBV7-9 14
CAIRPGWGNTEAFF . TRBJ1-1 TRBV10-3 14
CATSDSRTGDNQPQHF . TRBJ1-5 TRBV24-1 16
CASSDGQGEYEKLFF . TRBJ1-4 TRBV6-2/TRBV6-3 15
CASSLRQGGETQYF . TRBJ2-5 TRBV7-9 14
CASSFPGTSSDEQFF . TRBJ2-1 TRBV11-3 15